The present TCR beta chain was sequenced within a study of OX40 agonist ivuxolimab in advanced cancers. Study background: Treatment of patients was with ivuxolimab, an agonistic anti-OX40 (CD134) antibody. Overall study findings and caveats: Low normalized clonal expansion also occurred in some nonresponding patients. At doses 0.1 to 3.0 mg/kg, CD4+ and CD8+ clones expanded. Antigen specificity was not determined for the expanded peripheral T cells.

Profiling relied on immunoSEQ multiplex PCR, and the TCRdb table lists in-frame clones only, not all of them. This repertoire shows about 59,000 clones, over 70% found once; its top ten account for approximately 0.39%. Details on this clone: Its antigen is unknown.

Trimming cost V 2 bases and J 0 bases, with 11 bases left between them. The CDR3 has 16 amino acids. CDR1 MNHEY and CDR2 SMNVEV come from the germline V gene (reference sequence). This receptor was obtained from an adult with an advanced solid tumor such as melanoma, head and neck, liver or kidney cancer. The sequencing here drew on CD4+ or CD8+ T cells sorted from blood, taken in a trial of the OX40 agonist ivuxolimab. This rearrangement joins TRBV27 to TRBJ1-3; tentatively, D is TRBD1 (6 bases). CDR3 residues: CASSLRQVLSGNTIYF. The CDR3 region has the DNA TGTGCCAGCAGTTTAAGACAGGTTCTCTCTGGAAACACCATATATTTT.